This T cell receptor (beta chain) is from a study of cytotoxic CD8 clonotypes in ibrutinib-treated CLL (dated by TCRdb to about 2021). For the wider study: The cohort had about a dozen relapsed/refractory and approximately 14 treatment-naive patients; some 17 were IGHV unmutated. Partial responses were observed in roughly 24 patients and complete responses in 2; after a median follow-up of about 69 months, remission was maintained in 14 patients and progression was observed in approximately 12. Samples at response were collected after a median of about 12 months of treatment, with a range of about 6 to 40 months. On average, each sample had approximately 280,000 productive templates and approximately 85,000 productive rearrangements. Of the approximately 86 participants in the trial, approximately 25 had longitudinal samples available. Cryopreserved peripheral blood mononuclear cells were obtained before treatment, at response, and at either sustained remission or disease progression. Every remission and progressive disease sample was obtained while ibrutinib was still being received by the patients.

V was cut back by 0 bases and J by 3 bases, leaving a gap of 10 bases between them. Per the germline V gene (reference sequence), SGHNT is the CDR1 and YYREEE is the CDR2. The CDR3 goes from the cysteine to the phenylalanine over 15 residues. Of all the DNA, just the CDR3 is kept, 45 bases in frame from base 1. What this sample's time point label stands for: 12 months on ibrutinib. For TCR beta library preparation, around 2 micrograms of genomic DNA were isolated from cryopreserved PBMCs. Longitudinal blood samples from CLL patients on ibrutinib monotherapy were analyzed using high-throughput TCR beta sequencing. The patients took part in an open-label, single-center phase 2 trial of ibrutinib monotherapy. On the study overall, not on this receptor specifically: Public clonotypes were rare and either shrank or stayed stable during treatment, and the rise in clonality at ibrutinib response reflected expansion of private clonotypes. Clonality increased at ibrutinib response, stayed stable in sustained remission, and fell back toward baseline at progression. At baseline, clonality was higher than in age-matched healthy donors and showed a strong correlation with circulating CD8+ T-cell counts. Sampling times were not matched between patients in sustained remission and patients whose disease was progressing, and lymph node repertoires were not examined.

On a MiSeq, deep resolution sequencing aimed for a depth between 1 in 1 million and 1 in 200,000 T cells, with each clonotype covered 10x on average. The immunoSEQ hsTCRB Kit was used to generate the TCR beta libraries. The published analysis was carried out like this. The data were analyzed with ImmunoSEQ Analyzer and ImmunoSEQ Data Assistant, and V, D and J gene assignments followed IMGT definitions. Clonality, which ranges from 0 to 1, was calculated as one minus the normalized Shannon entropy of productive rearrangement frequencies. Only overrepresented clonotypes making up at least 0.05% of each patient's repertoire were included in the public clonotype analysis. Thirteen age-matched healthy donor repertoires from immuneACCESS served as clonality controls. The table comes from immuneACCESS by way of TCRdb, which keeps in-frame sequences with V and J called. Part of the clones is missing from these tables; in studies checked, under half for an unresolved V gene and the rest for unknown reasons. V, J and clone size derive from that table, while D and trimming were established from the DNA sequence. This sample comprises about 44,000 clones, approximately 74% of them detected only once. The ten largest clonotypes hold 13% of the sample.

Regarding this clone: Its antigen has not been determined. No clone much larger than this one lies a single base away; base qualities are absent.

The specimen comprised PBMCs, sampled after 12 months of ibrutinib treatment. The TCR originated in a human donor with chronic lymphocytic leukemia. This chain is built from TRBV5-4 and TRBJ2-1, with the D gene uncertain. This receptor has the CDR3 CASSLGGSLYNEQFF. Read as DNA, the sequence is TGTGCCAGCAGCTTGGGAGGAAGCCTCTACAATGAGCAGTTCTTC.